Listed below are T cell receptor beta chains from one sample, sequenced in a study of radiotherapy plus CTLA-4 blockade in lung cancer. Sequencing was performed with immunoSEQ multiplex PCR; in TCRdb, only in-frame clones are kept and a portion is missing. This table holds some 96,000 clones, approximately 86% found once. The sample was peripheral blood, taken from a patient treated with radiotherapy plus ipilimumab. These receptors were collected from a human donor with non-small cell lung cancer that progressed on radiotherapy plus ipilimumab. The CDR3 runs from the conserved cysteine through the conserved F or W. A D gene is named only where the DNA matches it firmly. Some rows have no size entry. The others give once, few or many, or a class for an expanded clone.

d_call	clone_size	v_call	j_call	cdr3_aa	cdr3_nt
TRBD1	.	TRBV2	TRBJ1-1	CASRRDRREAFF	TGTGCCAGCAGACGGGACAGACGAGAAGCTTTCTTT
.	.	TRBV29-1	TRBJ1-1	CSVLTDLREAFF	TGCAGCGTTCTGACGGATCTCAGGGAAGCTTTCTTT
TRBD1	.	TRBV2	TRBJ1-5	CASSVWDRDNQPQHF	TGTGCCAGCAGTGTCTGGGACAGAGACAATCAGCCCCAGCATTTT
.	.	TRBV19	TRBJ2-1	CASSIWIADYNEQFF	TGTGCCAGTAGTATTTGGATAGCGGACTACAATGAGCAGTTCTTC
TRBD1	.	TRBV6-5	TRBJ1-1	CAIKPDRGLNTEAFF	TGTGCCATCAAGCCCGACAGGGGGCTGAACACTGAAGCTTTCTTT
.	few	TRBV7-2	TRBJ2-2	CASSLKTGWVGELFF	TGTGCCAGCAGCTTAAAAACGGGATGGGTCGGGGAGCTGTTTTTT
.	.	TRBV19	TRBJ2-5	CASSTRGPPETQYF	TGTGCCAGTAGTACCCGGGGACCCCCGGAGACCCAGTACTTC
.	few	TRBV18	TRBJ2-7	CASSPPSSYEQYF	TGTGCCAGCTCACCACCGAGCTCCTACGAGCAGTACTTC
TRBD2	once	TRBV20-1	TRBJ2-7	CSAGGGREQYF	TGCAGTGCTGGGGGGGGGAGGGAGCAGTACTTC
.	.	TRBV6-5	TRBJ1-3	CASSYSRVSGNTIYF	TGTGCCAGCAGTTACTCGAGGGTGTCTGGAAACACCATATATTTT
.	.	TRBV9	TRBJ2-7	CASSVVGGGEQYF	TGTGCCAGCAGCGTAGTGGGAGGTGGAGAGCAGTACTTC